Listed below are T cell receptor beta chains from one sample, sequenced in a study of blood T cell repertoires in COVID-19. The table came from immunoSEQ multiplex PCR; TCRdb's copy has only in-frame clones and leaves some out. The sample records under 55,000 clones, less than 80% being singletons. The specimen sequenced was peripheral blood. Receptors were obtained from a man in his 70s with acute or convalescent COVID-19. Both conserved end residues are trimmed from each CDR3.

TRBJ2-7	TRBV5-6	ASSLTGDFYYEQY
TRBJ2-7	TRBV29-1	SVHPGTSDYEQY
TRBJ2-1	TRBV6-1	ASSELGREEQF
TRBJ2-5	TRBV30	AWSGTGTVQETQY
TRBJ1-1	TRBV28	ASSTGAAVAF
TRBJ2-7	TRBV12-5	ASGDRYGNEQY
TRBJ1-2	TRBV6-6	ASSRRQGATVGEGYT
TRBJ2-1	TRBV30	AIALAGPSFNEQF
TRBJ1-1	TRBV4-1	ASSLRDRGYTEAF
TRBJ1-3	TRBV6-5	ASSFDRGSGNTIY
TRBJ2-1	TRBV9	ASSPLGVSGQNEQF
TRBJ1-4	TRBV28	ASSLAAHNEKLF
TRBJ2-2	TRBV10-3	AISRLPGANTGELF
TRBJ2-1	TRBV28	ASSLASGQF
TRBJ2-3	TRBV7-2	ASSGGLPGLDTQY
TRBJ1-5	TRBV19	ASVPGSLSYSNQPQH
TRBJ2-5	TRBV5-1	ASGSLAGQETQY
TRBJ2-2	TRBV6-1	ASSESGRRSGELF
TRBJ2-7	TRBV5-5	ASSLAGGGSYEQY
TRBJ2-5	TRBV7-3	ASSGTEQETQY
TRBJ2-3	TRBV5-1	ASSEGLAGALSRY
TRBJ1-3	TRBV7-6	ASSAQGVPSGNTIY
TRBJ1-1	TRBV18	ASSPPSGGGTEAF
TRBJ2-7	TRBV5-6	ASSWLQAGSIYEQY
TRBJ2-2	TRBV10-3	AISEAGPNTGELF
TRBJ1-2	TRBV6-5	ASSYSSASLGYT
TRBJ1-1	TRBV12-5	ASGLDTEAF
TRBJ2-3	TRBV7-3	ASSLTSARTDTQY
TRBJ1-1	TRBV30	ACRQTGGNTEAF
TRBJ1-4	TRBV5-1	ASSLAGQSKNEKLF
TRBJ2-7	TRBV6-5	ASSYSSVGVTYEQY
TRBJ2-5	TRBV7-2	ASSIGQQETQY
TRBJ2-3	TRBV4-1	ASSQEPSGGETSTDTQY
TRBJ2-7	TRBV5-6	ASSLQPGGEFEQY
TRBJ2-3	TRBV5-5	ASSRLAESTDTQY
TRBJ2-1	TRBV12-3/TRBV12-4	ASSFDNEQF
TRBJ1-6	TRBV28	ASRNPSGTVGVRSYNSPLH
TRBJ1-1	TRBV5-8	ASSTLRGGGTEAF
TRBJ1-6	TRBV19	ASNLGQRNNSPLH
TRBJ2-3	TRBV2	ASSGGTSADTQY
TRBJ2-5	TRBV5-6	ASSWAPGQGQETQY
TRBJ2-7	TRBV6-5	ASASGRLEYEQY
TRBJ2-7	TRBV12-5	ASTATVRYEQY